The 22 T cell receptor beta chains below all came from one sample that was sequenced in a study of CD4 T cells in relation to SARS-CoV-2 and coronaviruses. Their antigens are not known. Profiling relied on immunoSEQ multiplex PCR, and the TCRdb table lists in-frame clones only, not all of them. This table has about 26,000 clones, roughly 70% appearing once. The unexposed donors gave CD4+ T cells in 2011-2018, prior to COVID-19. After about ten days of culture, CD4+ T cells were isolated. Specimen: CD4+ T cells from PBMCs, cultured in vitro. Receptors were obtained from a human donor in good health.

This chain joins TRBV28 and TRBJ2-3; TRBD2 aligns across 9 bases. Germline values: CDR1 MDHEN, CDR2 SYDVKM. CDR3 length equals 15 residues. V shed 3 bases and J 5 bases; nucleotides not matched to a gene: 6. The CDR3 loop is CASSFSTSGLDTQYF. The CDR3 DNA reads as TGTGCCAGCAGTTTTTCGACTAGCGGTTTAGATACGCAGTATTTT.

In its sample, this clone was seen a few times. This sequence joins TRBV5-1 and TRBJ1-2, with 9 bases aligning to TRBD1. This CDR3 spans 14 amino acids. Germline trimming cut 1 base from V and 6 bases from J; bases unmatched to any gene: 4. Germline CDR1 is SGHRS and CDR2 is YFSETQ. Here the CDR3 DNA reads TGCGCCAGCAGCTTGCCGGGACAGGGTAATGGCTACACCTTC. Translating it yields CASSLPGQGNGYTF. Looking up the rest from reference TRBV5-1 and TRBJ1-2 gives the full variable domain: KAGVTQTPRYLIKTRGQQVTLSCSPISGHRSVSWYQQTPGQGLQFLFEYFSETQRNKGNFPGRFSGRQFSNSRSEMNVSTLELGDSALYLCASSLPGQGNGYTFGSGTRLTVV.

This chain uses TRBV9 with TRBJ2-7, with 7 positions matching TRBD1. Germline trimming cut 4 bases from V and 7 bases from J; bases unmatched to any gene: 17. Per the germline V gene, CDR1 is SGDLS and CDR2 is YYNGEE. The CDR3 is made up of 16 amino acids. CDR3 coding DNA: TGTGCCAGCAGCCATAGGGACAGTGGACGAAGGGGGGAGCAGTACTTC. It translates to CASSHRDSGRRGEQYF.

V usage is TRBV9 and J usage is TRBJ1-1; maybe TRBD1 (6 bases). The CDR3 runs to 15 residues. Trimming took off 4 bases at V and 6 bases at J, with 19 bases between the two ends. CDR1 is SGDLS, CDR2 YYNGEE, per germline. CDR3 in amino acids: CASSPNSRGAAEAFF. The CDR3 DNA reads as TGTGCCAGCAGCCCCAATTCGAGGGGGGCGGCTGAAGCTTTCTTT. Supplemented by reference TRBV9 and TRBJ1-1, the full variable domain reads DSGVTQTPKHLITATGQRVTLRCSPRSGDLSVYWYQQSLDQGLQFLIQYYNGEERAKGNILERFSAQQFPDLHSELNLSSLELGDSALYFCASSPNSRGAAEAFFGQGTRLTVV.

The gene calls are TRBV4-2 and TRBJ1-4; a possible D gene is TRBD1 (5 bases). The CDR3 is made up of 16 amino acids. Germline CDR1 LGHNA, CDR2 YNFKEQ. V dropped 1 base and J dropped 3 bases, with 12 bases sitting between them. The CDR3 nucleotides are TGTGCCAGCAGCCAAGTGGGGGTTGTGGCTAATGAAAAACTGTTTTTT. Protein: CASSQVGVVANEKLFF.

The CDR3 protein is CASSYNGQGNTEAFF. CDR3 coding DNA: TGTGCCAGCAGTTACAACGGACAGGGGAACACTGAAGCTTTCTTT. The V gene is TRBV6-6, the J gene TRBJ1-1, with TRBD1 matching over 8 bases. V lost 2 bases to trimming and J lost 1 base; unmatched junction nucleotides: 3. Per germline, CDR1 MNHNY and CDR2 SVGAGI (reference sequence). This CDR3 is built from 15 residues.

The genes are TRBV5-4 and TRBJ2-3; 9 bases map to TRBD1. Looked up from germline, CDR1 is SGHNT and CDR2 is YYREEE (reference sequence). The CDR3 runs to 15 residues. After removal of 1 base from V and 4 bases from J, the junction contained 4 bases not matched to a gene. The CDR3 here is CASSLSGTGPDTQYF. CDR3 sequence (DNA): TGTGCCAGCAGCTTGTCCGGGACAGGGCCAGATACGCAGTATTTT.

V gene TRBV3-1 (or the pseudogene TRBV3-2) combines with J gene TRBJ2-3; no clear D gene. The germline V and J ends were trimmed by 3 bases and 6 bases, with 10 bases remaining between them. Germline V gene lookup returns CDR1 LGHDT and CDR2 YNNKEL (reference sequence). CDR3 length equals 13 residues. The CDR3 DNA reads TGTGCCAGCAGCCAGCCCACCCCCGATACGCAGTATTTT. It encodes CASSQPTPDTQYF.

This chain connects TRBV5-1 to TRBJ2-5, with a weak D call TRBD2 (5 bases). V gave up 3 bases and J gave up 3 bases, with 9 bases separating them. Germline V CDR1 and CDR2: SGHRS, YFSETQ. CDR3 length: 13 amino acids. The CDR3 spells CASSWLREETQYF. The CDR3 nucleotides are TGCGCCAGCAGCTGGTTGAGGGAAGAGACCCAGTACTTC.

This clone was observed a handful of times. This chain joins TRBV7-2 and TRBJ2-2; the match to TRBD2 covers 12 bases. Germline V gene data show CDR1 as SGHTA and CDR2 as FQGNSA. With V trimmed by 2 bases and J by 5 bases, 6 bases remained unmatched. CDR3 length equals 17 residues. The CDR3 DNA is TGTGCCAGCAGCTTATTTGCTAGCGGGGGGGCGACCGGGGAGCTGTTTTTT. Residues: CASSLFASGGATGELFF.

The CDR3 reads CAWNRMRVGTEAFF. The CDR3 bases are TGTGCCTGGAACCGAATGCGGGTCGGCACTGAAGCTTTCTTT. The chain combines TRBV30 with TRBJ1-1, with no clear D. V was pared by 4 bases and J by 4 bases, with 16 bases between. Germline lookup yields CDR1 GTSNPN and CDR2 SVGIG (reference sequence). The CDR3 contains 14 residues.

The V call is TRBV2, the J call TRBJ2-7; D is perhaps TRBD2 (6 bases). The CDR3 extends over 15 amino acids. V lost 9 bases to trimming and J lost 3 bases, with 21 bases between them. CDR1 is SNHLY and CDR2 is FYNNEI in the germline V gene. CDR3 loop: CASSTVRTTLYEQYF. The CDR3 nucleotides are TGTGCCAGTTCCACAGTCAGGACTACCCTCTACGAGCAGTACTTC.

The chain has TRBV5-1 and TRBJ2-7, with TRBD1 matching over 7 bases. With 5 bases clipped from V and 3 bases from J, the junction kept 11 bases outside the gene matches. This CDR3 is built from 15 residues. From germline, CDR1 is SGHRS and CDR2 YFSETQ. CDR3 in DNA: TGCGCCAGCAGGCCTACAGGGGTTGGTGGCTACGAGCAGTACTTC. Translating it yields CASRPTGVGGYEQYF.

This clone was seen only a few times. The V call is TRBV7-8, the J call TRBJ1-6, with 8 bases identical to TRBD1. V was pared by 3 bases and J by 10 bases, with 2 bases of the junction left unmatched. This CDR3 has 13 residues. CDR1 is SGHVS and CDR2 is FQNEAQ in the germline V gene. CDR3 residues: CASSLDRESPLHF. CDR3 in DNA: TGTGCCAGCAGCTTGGACAGGGAATCACCCCTCCACTTT.

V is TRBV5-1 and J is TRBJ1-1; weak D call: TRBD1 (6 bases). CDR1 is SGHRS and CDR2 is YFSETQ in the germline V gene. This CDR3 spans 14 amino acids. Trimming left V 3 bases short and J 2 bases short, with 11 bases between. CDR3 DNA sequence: TGCGCCAGCAGCTCGTCGGGGGCTAACACTGAAGCTTTCTTT. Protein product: CASSSSGANTEAFF.

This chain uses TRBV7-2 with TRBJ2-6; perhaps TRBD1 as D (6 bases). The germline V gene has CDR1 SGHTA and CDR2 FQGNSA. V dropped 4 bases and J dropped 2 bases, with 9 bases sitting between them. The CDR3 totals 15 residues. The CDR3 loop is CASSYTGPGANVLTF. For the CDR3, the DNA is TGTGCCAGCAGCTATACAGGGCCTGGGGCCAACGTCCTGACTTTC.

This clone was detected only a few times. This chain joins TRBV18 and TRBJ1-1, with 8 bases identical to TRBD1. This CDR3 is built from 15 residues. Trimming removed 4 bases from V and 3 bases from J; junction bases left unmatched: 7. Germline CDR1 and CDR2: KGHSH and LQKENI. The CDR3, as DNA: TGTGCCAGCTCACGTGACAGGGGCGCAGACACTGAAGCTTTCTTT. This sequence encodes CASSRDRGADTEAFF.

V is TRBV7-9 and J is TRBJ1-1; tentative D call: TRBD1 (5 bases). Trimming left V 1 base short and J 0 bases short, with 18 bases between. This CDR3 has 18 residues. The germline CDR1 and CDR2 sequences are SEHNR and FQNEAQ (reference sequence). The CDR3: CASSLVGKGLLLNTEAFF. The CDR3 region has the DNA TGTGCCAGCAGCTTAGTGGGGAAGGGACTTCTACTGAACACTGAAGCTTTCTTT.

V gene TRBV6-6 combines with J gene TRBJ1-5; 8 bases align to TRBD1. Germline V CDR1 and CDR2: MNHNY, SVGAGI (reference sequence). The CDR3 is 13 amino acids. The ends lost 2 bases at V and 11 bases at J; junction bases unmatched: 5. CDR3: CASSYPTGEAQHF. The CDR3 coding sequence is TGTGCCAGCAGTTACCCGACAGGGGAAGCCCAGCATTTT.

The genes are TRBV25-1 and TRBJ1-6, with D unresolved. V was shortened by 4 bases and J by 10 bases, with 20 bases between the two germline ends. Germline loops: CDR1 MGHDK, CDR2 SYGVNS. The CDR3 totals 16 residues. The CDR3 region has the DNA TGTGCCAGCAGTGGAGGGTGGCGCGAAGTCAACTCACCCCTCCACTTT. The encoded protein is CASSGGWREVNSPLHF. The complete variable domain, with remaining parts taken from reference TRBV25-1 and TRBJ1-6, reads EADIYQTPRYLVIGTGKKITLECSQTMGHDKMYWYQQDPGMELHLIHYSYGVNSTEKGDLSSESTVSRIRTEHFPLTLESARPSHTSQYLCASSGGWREVNSPLHFGNGTRLTVT.

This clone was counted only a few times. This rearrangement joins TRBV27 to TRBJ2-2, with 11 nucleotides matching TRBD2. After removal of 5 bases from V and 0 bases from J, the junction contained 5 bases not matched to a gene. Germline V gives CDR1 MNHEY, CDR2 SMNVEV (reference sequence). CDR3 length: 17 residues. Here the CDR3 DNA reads TGTGCCAGCAGTATCCCTAGCGGGAGGCCGAACACCGGGGAGCTGTTTTTT. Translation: CASSIPSGRPNTGELFF.

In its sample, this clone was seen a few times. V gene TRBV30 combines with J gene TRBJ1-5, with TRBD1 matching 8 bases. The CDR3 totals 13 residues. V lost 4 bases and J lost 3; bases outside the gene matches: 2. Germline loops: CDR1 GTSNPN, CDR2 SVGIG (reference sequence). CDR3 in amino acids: CAWTTGDNQPQHF. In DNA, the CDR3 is TGTGCCTGGACGACAGGGGACAATCAGCCCCAGCATTTT.